This TCR beta chain was captured in a study of OX40 agonist ivuxolimab in advanced cancers. Profiled with immunoSEQ multiplex PCR; TCRdb holds only in-frame clones, not every one. The sample has approximately 84,000 clones, roughly 94% seen once; the top ten hold over 2.5%. Remarks on this clone: Its specificity is unknown.

There are 13 residues in the CDR3. Trimming cost V 6 bases and J 8 bases, with 14 bases left between them. Germline CDR1 and CDR2: MNHEY and SMNVEV (reference sequence). Findings of the study overall: Clones of CD4+ and CD8+ blood T cells grew by week 6 at doses of 0.1 to 3.0 mg/kg.

The material was CD4+ or CD8+ T cells sorted from blood, obtained in a trial of the OX40 agonist ivuxolimab. The sequence was obtained from an adult with an advanced solid tumor such as melanoma, head and neck, liver or kidney cancer. V gene TRBV27 combines with J gene TRBJ1-5; TRBD1 is a possible D gene (5 bases). CDR3 DNA sequence: TGTGCCAGCAGGGGACGAGGTTTGAAGCCCCAGCATTTT. Translation gives CASRGRGLKPQHF.